This TCR beta chain derives from a study of T cell changes during pregnancy in multiple sclerosis. TCRdb's copy holds only in-frame clones and misses some; the assay was immunoSEQ multiplex PCR. The sample has around 96,000 clones; 90% to 95% are singletons. The material sequenced was peripheral blood, taken in the first trimester of pregnancy. This clonotype was sampled from a female donor with multiple sclerosis, enrolled in a pregnancy study.

CDR3 bases: TGTGCCATCTCCCCCAGCTCCTACAATGAGCAGTTCTTC. This codes for CAISPSSYNEQFF. The rearrangement joins TRBV27 to TRBJ2-1; D is unclear. V shed 10 bases and J shed 0 bases, with 10 bases lying between them. The V gene's germline CDR1 is MNHEY and CDR2 SMNVEV (reference sequence). This CDR3 spans 13 amino acids.